The following is a T cell receptor (beta chain) sequence with its context. Its antigen is currently not known. The record has no base qualities; no much larger clone is one base away. Separate from the approximately 670-subject first cohort, the validation cohort of 95 to 150 subjects was the group to which the donors belonged. These data are taken from a study of cytomegalovirus exposure and HLA in healthy donors (TCRdb year 2017). Background on the whole study: A later analysis indicated that the roughly 130 validation repertoires were generated on the platform also employed for the approximately 700 repertoires of the first cohort. To predict cytomegalovirus infection status, the study combined high-throughput TCR immunosequencing, statistical association of individual TCRs with disease status, and machine learning. Along with the approximately 620-subject first cohort, a separate validation cohort of over a hundred different subjects was used. The study aimed to test whether cataloging public T cell receptors could reveal signatures of past pathogen exposure. Here is what the overall study found, with its caveats: Three of the identified cytomegalovirus-associated TCR beta chains were confirmed in vitro to be specific for cytomegalovirus antigens. Most TCR sequences were observed very rarely across donors, whereas some public TCRs were present in many individuals. Cytomegalovirus status was reported to be diagnosed by the classifier with high specificity and sensitivity in both the original and validation cohorts. Subsequent analysis determined that TCRs grouped into clusters in the first cohort also showed a tendency toward co-occurrence across the roughly 120 validation repertoires, and 85% to 95% of cluster scores exceeded 0. The authors suggested that the approach could potentially be extended to other disease states and immunological phenotypes. The study gave a list of some 150 TCR beta chains associated with cytomegalovirus. A later analysis had no HLA typing for the validation cohort, so co-occurrence there was scored across all 130 or so repertoires.

Library construction relied on the immunoSEQ multiplex PCR assay. Per the source publication's procedure: A statistical classification framework was built to diagnose cytomegalovirus status from the catalog of TCR beta chain sequences. TCRdb stores this immuneACCESS table with in-frame sequences only. Part of the clones is absent; in the studies checked, under half of the shortfall reflects unresolved V genes, and no reason is known for the rest. The V and J calls and clone size are taken from that table; D and trimming were inferred from the DNA. Present in this sample are roughly 140,000 clones, 85% to 90% of which were seen just once. Of the sample, approximately 8.5% falls within the top ten clones. The CDR3 numbers 17 residues from cysteine through phenylalanine. Kept here is only the CDR3 DNA, which spans 51 bases and is read in frame from base 1. The V end gives up 0 bases and the J end 0 bases, leaving 6 bases in the junction not matched to a gene. CDR1 and CDR2 were assigned from the germline V gene as SGDLS and YYNGEE.

Recombination linked TRBV9 to TRBJ2-1; 7 central nucleotides agree with TRBD2. Sequenced input: PBMCs. The source of this sequence is a young woman in good health and CMV-seropositive. CDR3 loop: CASSVGATSVSYNEQFF. Here is the DNA: TGTGCCAGCAGCGTAGGTGCAACTAGCGTCTCCTACAATGAGCAGTTCTTC.